This T cell receptor (beta chain) stems from a study of OX40 agonist ivuxolimab in advanced cancers. Study-level background: Ivuxolimab, which targeted the costimulatory receptor OX40 (CD134), was an agonistic, fully human IgG2 monoclonal antibody. Intravenous ivuxolimab was administered to patients every 2 weeks at six dose levels: 0.01, 0.1, 0.3, 1.5, 3 and 10 mg/kg. In the dose-escalation cohort, around 80% of patients were male, and the mean age was around 60 years with a range of roughly 20 to 79. Prior anti-PD-1, anti-PD-L1 or anti-CTLA-4 therapy was permitted, and checkpoint inhibitors had been received by 40% to 50% of dose-escalation patients. The monotherapy dose-escalation portion (N of about 50 patients) of the phase I ivuxolimab trial is reported in the paper. The point of sequencing TCRbeta in the periphery was to test whether ivuxolimab changed TCR sequence diversity and drove clonal T-cell expansion. Partial responses were achieved by three dose-escalation patients, of whom one had hepatocellular carcinoma and two had cutaneous melanoma. Of the approximately 54 dose-escalation patients, hepatocellular carcinoma was present in about 20, melanoma in around 15, renal cell carcinoma in 9 and head and neck cancer in 9.

This clone was found once. No cognate antigen has been identified for it. It has no much larger one-base neighbor in the sample; base qualities were not kept. To sequence the TCRbeta CDR3 region, genomic DNA was isolated from the sorted cells. TCRbeta CDR3 regions were sequenced using the immunoSEQ Assay. TCRdb holds this immuneACCESS table with in-frame rearrangements only. Some clones are missing; in checked studies, unresolved V genes explain under half, and the rest has no known cause. Within this sample are around 80,000 clones, with about 85% of them counted one time only. Around 3.2% of the sample rests with the top ten. The trial excluded patients who had a history of autoimmune disease or were on systemic immunosuppression. In every dose cohort, peripheral blood was drawn for TCR sequencing at baseline, cycle 4 day 1, and cycle 7 day 1. Samples came from an open-label, multicenter, first-in-human phase I dose-escalation trial of ivuxolimab. The trial enrolled adults with locally advanced or metastatic head and neck squamous cell, hepatocellular, melanoma or renal cell carcinoma. CD4+ and CD8+ T cells were sorted separately from peripheral blood before TCR sequencing.

General conclusions and limits of the study: On average, CD8+ T cells showed more expanded clones than CD4+ T cells after ivuxolimab. At doses of 0.1 to 3.0 mg/kg, clonal expansion of both CD4+ and CD8+ T cells in blood was seen between baseline and week 6. Partial responders in the 0.1-3.0 mg/kg groups had among the lowest normalized peripheral clonal expansion, especially among CD8+ T cells. Low levels of normalized T-cell clonal expansion were also shown by some nonresponding patients. Which antigens the clonally expanded peripheral T cells were specific for was not determined.

The germline V end is reduced by 0 bases and the J end by 4 bases; junction bases left unmatched: 7. Taken from the germline V gene (reference sequence), the CDR1 and CDR2 loops are LNHNV and YYDKDF. The CDR3 has 16 amino acids, counting the end cysteine and phenylalanine. Only the CDR3 portion is preserved as DNA: 48 bases, with reading frame beginning at the first base. This TCR was recovered from an adult with an advanced solid tumor such as melanoma, head and neck, liver or kidney cancer. Rearrangement joined TRBV15 to TRBJ1-2, with 8 bases matching TRBD1. The specimen comprised CD4+ or CD8+ T cells sorted from blood, sampled in a trial of the OX40 agonist ivuxolimab. The DNA sequence follows: TGTGCCACCAGCAGAGATTGGCAGGGGGCCAGCTATGGCTACACCTTC. It is translated as CATSRDWQGASYGYTF.